This T cell receptor (beta chain) was profiled in a study of T-cell memory formation after mild COVID-19. Regarding the study as a whole: There was a balanced CD4/CD8 profile in clones contracting day 15 to 85, and later expanders leaned CD4+.

Using constant-segment primers, 5'RACE produced TCR alpha and TCR beta cDNA libraries carrying sample barcodes and UMIs. TCRdb recomputed calls from the 5' RACE reads with MiXCR, one row per CDR3 protein. The sample carries around 310,000 distinct CDR3 sequences, less than 20% recorded once. V lost 5 bases and J lost 7; bases outside the gene matches: 7. Germline lookup yields CDR1 ENHRY and CDR2 SYGVKD. This CDR3 is built from 14 residues. Notes on this clonotype: Its antigen remains unknown.

The sequenced sample consisted of PBMCs or a T cell subset sorted from them (not recorded which). J is TRBJ2-1 and V is TRBV10-3, with TRBD2 identical over 8 bases. The source of this sequence is a man aged 18 to 29 who had mild COVID-19 (a few samples of this study predate the infection). Cell type and time point are not known. CDR3 sequence: CAISWTSPRNEQFF. CDR3 coding DNA: TGTGCCATCAGTTGGACTAGCCCCAGAAATGAGCAGTTCTTC.